This is a list of T cell receptor beta chains from one sample in a study of blood T cell repertoires in COVID-19. Produced via immunoSEQ multiplex PCR; TCRdb's table is partial and in-frame only. The table includes roughly 81,000 clones, roughly 90% detected once. The sample comprised peripheral blood. Receptors were obtained from a man aged 65 to 85 with active or convalescent COVID-19. The CDR3 runs from the conserved cysteine through the conserved F or W. The D gene is left open where the match is weak. A row's size may be missing; if present it is once, few, many or a size class.

CASTQRTATNTEAFF	TGTGCCAGTACCCAAAGGACAGCCACGAACACTGAAGCTTTCTTT	TRBJ1-1	-	TRBV19	-
CASSYSPSGVRPKKLFF	TGTGCCAGCAGTTACTCCCCTTCAGGGGTTCGTCCGAAAAAACTGTTTTTT	TRBJ1-4	few	TRBV6-2/TRBV6-3	-
CASSPQRGQNYGYTF	TGTGCCAGCAGCCCCCAGAGGGGGCAAAACTATGGCTACACCTTC	TRBJ1-2	-	TRBV5-4	TRBD1
CASSSEGQGGNSPLHF	TGTGCCAGCAGCTCGGAAGGACAGGGGGGTAATTCACCCCTCCACTTT	TRBJ1-6	few	TRBV7-3	TRBD1
CASSLGAGDGYTF	TGCGCCAGCAGCTTGGGGGCAGGGGATGGCTACACCTTC	TRBJ1-2	-	TRBV5-1	-
CASSQGPGQYTGELFF	TGCGCCAGCAGCCAAGGCCCAGGACAGTACACCGGGGAGCTGTTTTTT	TRBJ2-2	once	TRBV4-1	-
CASNKPGQTFDYGYTF	TGTGCCAGCAACAAACCGGGACAAACCTTCGACTATGGCTACACCTTC	TRBJ1-2	-	TRBV7-2	-
CASSIAGTENQPQHF	TGTGCCAGTAGTATAGCCGGGACAGAAAATCAGCCCCAGCATTTT	TRBJ1-5	few	TRBV19	TRBD1
CASSPQLEQPQHF	TGTGCCAGTAGTCCCCAACTAGAACAGCCCCAGCATTTT	TRBJ1-5	-	TRBV19	-
CASSPRGQGPEEQYF	TGCGCCAGCAGCCCCCGGGGACAGGGACCAGAGGAGCAGTACTTC	TRBJ2-7	-	TRBV10-2	TRBD1
CASSLSPWAGISTDTQYF	TGTGCCAGCAGCTTAAGTCCGTGGGCGGGGATAAGCACAGATACGCAGTATTTT	TRBJ2-3	once	TRBV7-3	-
CASSPEDRGLSEQYF	TGTGCCAGCTCACCCGAGGACAGGGGGCTAAGCGAGCAGTACTTC	TRBJ2-7	once	TRBV18	TRBD1
CASSQDPWWRGTNTEAFF	TGCGCCAGCAGCCAAGATCCTTGGTGGAGGGGTACGAACACTGAAGCTTTCTTT	TRBJ1-1	-	TRBV4-1	-
CASSLQGQGAYEKLFF	TGTGCCAGCAGCTTGCAAGGACAGGGGGCCTATGAAAAACTGTTTTTT	TRBJ1-4	-	TRBV7-2	TRBD1
CAWNPGGAYETQYF	TGTGCCTGGAACCCCGGGGGGGCTTATGAGACCCAGTACTTC	TRBJ2-5	-	TRBV30	TRBD2
CASTSEFTGGNYGYTF	TGCGCCAGCACCTCCGAATTTACAGGGGGCAACTATGGCTACACCTTC	TRBJ1-2	-	TRBV4-1	TRBD1
CASSLRGRGNEKLFF	TGTGCCAGCAGCCTCAGGGGGCGAGGTAATGAAAAACTGTTTTTT	TRBJ1-4	-	TRBV7-2	TRBD1
CASRTSGGTDTQYF	TGTGCCAGTAGGACTAGCGGGGGAACAGATACGCAGTATTTT	TRBJ2-3	-	TRBV19	TRBD2
CASSLEDSGNTIYF	TGCGCCAGCAGCTTGGAGGACAGTGGAAACACCATATATTTT	TRBJ1-3	-	TRBV5-1	-
CASSRQGANTGELFF	TGTGCCAGCAGTAGACAGGGGGCTAACACCGGGGAGCTGTTTTTT	TRBJ2-2	few	TRBV2	TRBD1
CASSVAVANTGELFF	TGTGCCAGCAGCGTAGCAGTTGCGAACACCGGGGAGCTGTTTTTT	TRBJ2-2	-	TRBV9	-
CASSYSNTEAFF	TGTGCCAGCAGCTATTCTAACACTGAAGCTTTCTTT	TRBJ1-1	-	TRBV7-2	-
CASSYSISQGNQPQHF	TGTGCCAGCAGTTACTCGATCTCTCAGGGCAATCAGCCCCAGCATTTT	TRBJ1-5	-	TRBV6-2/TRBV6-3	-
CASSLGAQYF	TGTGCCAGCAGCCTGGGAGCCCAGTACTTC	TRBJ2-5	once	TRBV7-8	-
CASSRSAESTGELFF	TGCGCCAGCAGCCGAAGCGCAGAATCCACCGGGGAGCTGTTTTTT	TRBJ2-2	-	TRBV5-1	-
CASSQRHRVTVDFYGYTF	TGTGCCAGCAGCCAACGCCACAGGGTAACGGTTGATTTCTATGGCTACACCTTC	TRBJ1-2	-	TRBV4-2	-
CAISDPRGGSSYEQYF	TGTGCCATCAGTGATCCCAGGGGAGGGAGCTCCTACGAGCAGTACTTC	TRBJ2-7	-	TRBV10-3	-
CASSMAAEAFF	TGTGCCAGTAGCATGGCCGCTGAAGCTTTCTTT	TRBJ1-1	-	TRBV19	-
CASSPRQQETQYF	TGTGCCAGCAGCCCAAGACAGCAAGAGACCCAGTACTTC	TRBJ2-5	-	TRBV7-3	-
CASSLASGAGELFF	TGCGCCAGCAGCTTGGCCTCGGGGGCCGGGGAGCTGTTTTTT	TRBJ2-2	once	TRBV5-1	-
CASSLVPTGNGETQYF	TGCGCCAGCAGCTTGGTTCCGACAGGGAATGGGGAGACCCAGTACTTC	TRBJ2-5	-	TRBV5-1	TRBD1
CASRAIQGPYGYTF	TGTGCCAGCAGGGCGATACAGGGACCCTATGGCTACACCTTC	TRBJ1-2	-	TRBV6-6	-
CASSLGTGITYNEQFF	TGCGCCAGCAGCTTGGGTACAGGGATAACCTACAATGAGCAGTTCTTC	TRBJ2-1	-	TRBV5-1	-
CASSLWGHLSNYGYTF	TGTGCCAGCAGCTTGTGGGGGCATTTAAGTAACTATGGCTACACCTTC	TRBJ1-2	once	TRBV5-6	-
CASSQQGTDTQYF	TGTGCCAGCAGCCAGCAGGGCACAGATACGCAGTATTTT	TRBJ2-3	-	TRBV3-1/TRBV3-2	-
CSVEEGRGQADTQYF	TGCAGCGTTGAAGAAGGCAGGGGGCAGGCAGATACGCAGTATTTT	TRBJ2-3	-	TRBV29-1	TRBD1
CASSLTAGGTGANVLTF	TGCGCCAGCAGCTTGACGGCAGGGGGTACTGGGGCCAACGTCCTGACTTTC	TRBJ2-6	-	TRBV5-1	TRBD1
CSVEDRVIYGYTF	TGCAGCGTTGAAGATCGGGTCATCTATGGCTACACCTTC	TRBJ1-2	-	TRBV29-1	-
CASSLPGTGTYEQYF	TGTGCCAGCAGTCTGCCCGGGACAGGGACCTACGAGCAGTACTTC	TRBJ2-7	-	TRBV28	TRBD1
CASSLQGWNTEAFF	TGTGCCAGCAGCTTACAGGGATGGAACACTGAAGCTTTCTTT	TRBJ1-1	-	TRBV7-2	-
CASSRIAVNTEAFF	TGCGCCAGCAGCAGAATTGCGGTGAACACTGAAGCTTTCTTT	TRBJ1-1	-	TRBV4-1	-
CASSVRDRPAGGYTF	TGTGCCAGCAGTGTCCGGGACAGGCCAGCGGGGGGCTACACCTTC	TRBJ1-2	-	TRBV2	TRBD1
CSASEQSNQPQHF	TGCAGTGCTAGTGAACAAAGCAATCAGCCCCAGCATTTT	TRBJ1-5	once	TRBV20-1	-
CASSSGTGGLNGYTF	TGTGCCAGCAGCTCCGGGACAGGGGGCTTGAATGGCTACACCTTC	TRBJ1-2	once	TRBV9	TRBD1
CASSWLGGNGELFF	TGTGCCAGCAGTTGGCTAGGGGGTAACGGGGAGCTGTTTTTT	TRBJ2-2	-	TRBV28	-
CASSQDASGGSETQYF	TGTGCCAGCAGCCAAGATGCTAGCGGGGGTAGTGAGACCCAGTACTTC	TRBJ2-5	-	TRBV4-2	TRBD2
CASSVAGGLRGDEQFF	TGTGCCAGCAGCGTAGCCGGAGGGCTGAGGGGAGATGAGCAGTTCTTC	TRBJ2-1	-	TRBV9	-
CASSPGLEAQYF	TGTGCCAGCAGCCCAGGACTAGAGGCGCAGTATTTT	TRBJ2-3	-	TRBV7-8	TRBD2
CASSQRLAGGTDTQYF	TGCGCCAGCAGCCAGAGACTAGCGGGGGGCACAGATACGCAGTATTTT	TRBJ2-3	once	TRBV4-1	TRBD2
CASSLGTNTEAFF	TGTGCCAGCAGCCTGGGCACCAACACTGAAGCTTTCTTT	TRBJ1-1	-	TRBV7-2	-
CASSERGQYYQETQYF	TGTGCCAGCAGCGAGCGCGGACAGTATTACCAAGAGACCCAGTACTTC	TRBJ2-5	-	TRBV11-2	-
CASSVGGTRINYGYTF	TGTGCCAGCAGCGTAGGTGGGACACGGATTAACTATGGCTACACCTTC	TRBJ1-2	-	TRBV9	-
CASSLEPHSSYNSPLHF	TGCGCCAGCAGCTTGGAACCACACAGCTCCTATAATTCACCCCTCCACTTT	TRBJ1-6	-	TRBV5-1	-
CASSLGSGGEQFF	TGTGCCAGCAGCTTAGGGTCAGGGGGTGAGCAGTTCTTC	TRBJ2-1	once	TRBV7-2	TRBD1
CAISGTGLEKLFF	TGTGCCATCAGTGGGACAGGGCTTGAAAAACTGTTTTTT	TRBJ1-4	few	TRBV10-3	TRBD1